Sequencing of this T cell receptor beta chain was carried out in a study of shared clonotypes between healthy human individuals. The CDR3 has 17 amino acids. The germline gives CDR1 PRHDT, CDR2 FYEKMQ (reference sequence). The V segment lost 5 bases and the J segment 0 bases; nucleotides outside the gene matches: 7. Sequenced by immunoSEQ multiplex PCR; TCRdb stores in-frame clones only, minus some. The sample lists about 1,800,000 clones, approximately 94% seen once, with more than 0.95% in the top ten. CD45RO-negative, CCR7-positively selected cells formed the naive CD8 fraction, excluding terminally differentiated effector memory CD45RA+ cells.

The specimen was naive CD8+ T cells sorted from blood. The genes are TRBV13 and TRBJ2-3; 11 bases match TRBD2. The receptor was isolated from a man between 18 and 35 years old in good health. CDR3 bases: TGTGCCAGCAGCACGGGACTAGCGGACCCTAGCACAGATACGCAGTATTTT. Translating gives CASSTGLADPSTDTQYF.